This TCR beta chain was observed in a study of beta chain features in type 1 diabetes. CDR3 length: 13 residues. V was trimmed by 0 bases and J by 9 bases, leaving 9 bases between them. CDR1 is SGHAT, CDR2 FQNNGV, per germline. Whole-study findings and limits: More deletions and fewer insertions at VDJ junctions were seen in type 1 diabetes patients.

The entirety of the isolated RNA underwent reverse transcription, so expressed TCRB transcripts were sequenced. An average approximately 3.7 million reads came from naive, central memory and regulatory T cell samples. Produced via immunoSEQ multiplex PCR; TCRdb's table is partial and in-frame only. Of roughly 240,000 clones in the sample, about 70% were seen once. This clone has a handful of counts. The antigen is not known. CD45RO/CCR7/CD25/CD127/CD95/CD27 separated CD4+ naive, central memory, regulatory and stem cell-like memory cells by sorting. Without exception, sorted populations had purity beyond 95%.

The chain recombines TRBV11-2 with TRBJ2-1; possible D gene TRBD2, 5 bases. Sequencing was carried out using naive CD4+ T cells from blood. The receptor comes from a man aged 25-40 years in good health. CDR3 loop: CASSLDRRVEQFF. DNA for the CDR3: TGTGCCAGCAGCTTAGATAGGCGGGTTGAGCAGTTCTTC. Variable domain in full (rest from reference TRBV11-2 and TRBJ2-1): EAGVAQSPRYKIIEKRQSVAFWCNPISGHATLYWYQQILGQGPKLLIQFQNNGVVDDSQLPKDRFSAERLKGVDSTLKIQPAKLEDSAVYLCASSLDRRVEQFFGPGTRLTVL.